The rows below give T cell receptor beta chains drawn from one sample of a study of blood T cell repertoires in COVID-19. Only in-frame clones appear in the TCRdb table, and some are missing; sequencing was by immunoSEQ multiplex PCR. The table records approximately 90,000 clones, around 85% of them present only once. The material sequenced was peripheral blood. Every receptor here comes from an elderly man with acute or convalescent COVID-19. Both conserved end residues are part of each CDR3. A D gene is named only where the DNA matches it firmly. Not all rows give a size; the values are once, few, many and, for expanded clones, a class.

v_call,clone_size,j_call,d_call,cdr3_nt,cdr3_aa
TRBV5-6,-,TRBJ2-7,TRBD2,TGTGCCAGCAGCTTACTAGCGGTAGGCTCCTACGAGCAGTACTTC,CASSLLAVGSYEQYF
TRBV11-2,-,TRBJ1-3,-,TGTGCCAGCAGCCCCGACAACCGCTCTGGAAACACCATATATTTT,CASSPDNRSGNTIYF
TRBV28,-,TRBJ1-2,TRBD1,TGTGCCAGCAGTACACAGGGGGCGAGTGGCTACACCTTC,CASSTQGASGYTF
TRBV19,-,TRBJ2-5,-,TGTGCCAGTAGTAGGATGGGACAACAAGAGACCCAGTACTTC,CASSRMGQQETQYF
TRBV5-6,-,TRBJ1-4,TRBD1,TGTGCCAGCAGCTTGCCGGGACAGGGTAGTGAAAAACTGTTTTTT,CASSLPGQGSEKLFF
TRBV7-2,-,TRBJ2-5,TRBD2,TGTGCCAGCAGCCAGAACGCGGGAGTAGAGACCCAGTACTTC,CASSQNAGVETQYF
TRBV5-4,-,TRBJ2-7,TRBD1,TGTGCCAGCAGCCGGGACAGGGGGGAAGAGCAGTACTTC,CASSRDRGEEQYF
TRBV30,-,TRBJ1-2,-,TGTGCCTGGACCTTCGGGTACAACTATGGCTACACCTTC,CAWTFGYNYGYTF
TRBV30,-,TRBJ1-2,TRBD1,TGTGCCTGGGACAGGGGGCTTAGCTATGGCTACACCTTC,CAWDRGLSYGYTF
TRBV15,-,TRBJ2-3,TRBD2,TGTGCCACCTCCTCTTTGGGACTAGTGGGCACAGATACGCAGTATTTT,CATSSLGLVGTDTQYF
TRBV11-3,-,TRBJ2-3,TRBD1,TGTGCCAGCAGCTCCGGGACAGGGACAGTTACGCAGTATTTT,CASSSGTGTVTQYF
TRBV19,-,TRBJ1-4,-,TGTGCCAGTAGCGACTCGGGCGGGGAGAATGAAAAACTGTTTTTT,CASSDSGGENEKLFF
TRBV7-8,once,TRBJ1-6,-,TGTGCCAGCAGCTTCGCCAGAACCCCCTATAATTCACCCCTCCACTTT,CASSFARTPYNSPLHF
TRBV19,-,TRBJ1-5,-,TGTGCCAGTAGTATAGCCGGGGGTAAGGACAATCAGCCCCAGCATTTT,CASSIAGGKDNQPQHF
TRBV6-2/TRBV6-3,-,TRBJ1-5,-,TGTGCCAGCAGTCTCGACGGGGTCGGGAATCAGCCCCAGCATTTT,CASSLDGVGNQPQHF
TRBV18,-,TRBJ2-3,-,TGTGCCAGCTCAAGCCTATCGGGGAGCGCAGATACGCAGTATTTT,CASSSLSGSADTQYF
TRBV5-6,-,TRBJ1-1,-,TGTGCCAGCACCTCGGCGGGGAACACTGAAGCTTTCTTT,CASTSAGNTEAFF
TRBV11-2,once,TRBJ2-1,-,TGTGCCAGCAGCTTTCGTGCGCCGGGGAAAAATGAGCAGTTCTTC,CASSFRAPGKNEQFF
TRBV10-3,-,TRBJ2-5,TRBD1,TGTGCCATCAGTAGGACAGGGCTGCAAGAGACCCAGTACTTC,CAISRTGLQETQYF
TRBV9,-,TRBJ1-3,-,TGTGCCAGCAGCGTAGCAGGGGTCGGAAACACCATATATTTT,CASSVAGVGNTIYF
TRBV5-1,-,TRBJ2-1,-,TGCGCCAGCTCCCCGGGACTGAGCTCCTACAATGAGCAGTTCTTC,CASSPGLSSYNEQFF